Included here is one T cell receptor (beta chain) sequence, with context. This CDR3 is built from 14 residues. Germline V lookup: CDR1 LGHNA, CDR2 YSLEER. V lost 0 bases to trimming and J lost 7 bases; unmatched junction nucleotides: 5. These data come from a study of T cell changes during pregnancy in multiple sclerosis. This table comes from immunoSEQ multiplex PCR, and its TCRdb copy is limited to in-frame clones, with some not included. Seen here are tens of thousands of clones, 90% observed once, and the top ten hold about 0.4%. The sample here was CD4+ T cells from peripheral blood mononuclear cells, taken in the third trimester of pregnancy. The sequence was obtained from a female donor with multiple sclerosis, enrolled in a pregnancy study. The chain uses TRBV4-3 and TRBJ1-2, with TRBD1 identical over 7 bases. CDR3 nucleotides: TGCGCCAGCAGCCAAGATCAAGGGGGCGTTGGCTACACCTTC. The encoded protein is CASSQDQGGVGYTF.